This T cell receptor beta chain is from a study of preoperative IRX-2 immunotherapy in early breast cancer. Indicated treatment: preoperative locoregional IRX-2 cytokine immunotherapy. Preoperative locoregional IRX-2 cytokine immunotherapy was tested in the phase Ib source study. Germline CDR1 MNHGY, CDR2 SAAAGT. CDR3 size: 15 residues. Trimming left V 6 bases short and J 0 bases short, with 15 bases between. Profiled with immunoSEQ multiplex PCR; TCRdb holds only in-frame clones, not every one. The data hold around 34,000 clones, with around 86% observed a single time. The TCR comes from a human donor with breast cancer. Sequencing used lymph node tissue, obtained from a patient treated with IRX-2 immunotherapy. The chain carries TRBV6-8 and TRBJ2-7; possibly TRBD1 or TRBD2 for D (5 bases each). This CDR3 is CASSPVSGTSYEQYF. For the CDR3, the DNA is TGTGCCAGCAGCCCCGTCTCCGGGACCTCCTACGAGCAGTACTTC.